The 8 T cell receptor beta chains presented below share a single source sample, sequenced in a study of cytomegalovirus exposure and HLA in healthy donors. The PCR made use of 60 Vbeta and 13 Jbeta primers. TCRdb keeps only in-frame clones here, not all; method: immunoSEQ multiplex PCR. The top ten clones hold 3.5% to 5% of a sample with approximately 170,000 clones, roughly four fifths of them seen once. Material for sequencing was PBMCs. Receptors were obtained from a man between 45 and 60 years old in good health and CMV-seropositive.

V usage is TRBV29-1 and J usage is TRBJ2-1, with 11 bases lining up with TRBD2. Trimming cost V 3 bases and J 5 bases; bases outside gene matches: 6. CDR3 length: 15 residues. Germline assignment: CDR1 SQVTM and CDR2 ANQGSEA. CDR3 coding DNA: TGCAGCGTTGATTCTAGCGGGAGGTACCACAATGAGCAGTTCTTC. Amino acids: CSVDSSGRYHNEQFF.

On this clone: Relative to the germline gene, one junction end is altered; a read error may explain this. The chain uses TRBV5-1 and TRBJ2-6, with 9 bases identical to TRBD1. The length of the CDR3 is 19 residues. The germline CDR1 and CDR2 sequences are SGHRS and YFSETQ. The CDR3 is CASSLDGTGWLSGANALTF. The CDR3 DNA reads as TGCGCCAGCAGCTTGGATGGGACAGGGTGGCTCTCTGGGGCCAACGCCCTGACTTTC.

The chain combines TRBV5-1 with TRBJ2-7, with D possibly TRBD2 on 5 matching bases. Trimming removed 2 bases from V and 5 bases from J, with 11 bases in between. Per germline, CDR1 SGHRS and CDR2 YFSETQ. This CDR3 spans 13 amino acids. The CDR3: CASSLAVQNEQYF. For the CDR3, the DNA is TGCGCCAGCAGCTTAGCGGTCCAGAACGAGCAGTACTTC.

The gene calls are TRBV28 and TRBJ2-4; 8 nucleotides align to TRBD1. Trimming at V came to 7 bases and at J to 2 bases, leaving 16 bases not matched to a gene. CDR3 length: 18 residues. Germline CDR1 reads MDHEN; CDR2 reads SYDVKM. CDR3 sequence (DNA): TGTGCCAGCACCCCAGACCCTCGGGGACAGGATTCCAAAAACATTCAGTACTTC. This sequence encodes CASTPDPRGQDSKNIQYF.

CDR3: CASSLDTDEQFF. The CDR3 DNA follows: TGTGCCAGCAGCTTGGACACCGATGAGCAGTTCTTC. The chain has TRBV7-9 and TRBJ2-1; D is perhaps TRBD1 (5 bases). V was pared by 3 bases and J by 8 bases, with 8 bases between. CDR3 length: 12 residues. Per germline, CDR1 SEHNR and CDR2 FQNEAQ (reference sequence).

The J gene is TRBJ1-1, the V gene TRBV4-2, with 7 bases matching TRBD1. The V and J ends lost 4 bases and 4 bases, in that order; junction bases with no gene match: 3. The CDR3 consists of 13 residues. Germline assignment: CDR1 LGHNA and CDR2 YNFKEQ. Here the CDR3 reads CASSLGGGTEAFF. The CDR3 coding sequence is TGTGCCAGCAGCCTAGGGGGCGGCACTGAAGCTTTCTTT.

The rearrangement links TRBV9 to TRBJ2-2; perhaps TRBD1 as D (6 bases). Trimming took 3 bases from V and 0 from J, leaving 12 bases between them. The CDR3 is made up of 16 amino acids. In germline, CDR1 is SGDLS, CDR2 YYNGEE. In DNA form, the CDR3 reads TGTGCCAGCAGCGCACAGGGCCCTACGAACACCGGGGAGCTGTTTTTT. This translates into CASSAQGPTNTGELFF.

This clone was seen a handful of times. This rearrangement joins TRBV30 to TRBJ1-6, with D uncertain. The V end lost 7 bases, the J end lost 10 bases, and 17 bases lay between the germline ends. CDR1 and CDR2 from the germline V gene are GTSNPN and SVGIG (reference sequence). There are 13 residues in the CDR3. The CDR3 here is CASGRRSGSPLHF. CDR3 nucleotides: TGTGCCTCCGGTCGGCGGTCGGGGTCACCCCTCCACTTT.